The 17 T cell receptor beta chains below all came from one sample that was sequenced in a study of blood T cell repertoires in COVID-19. The assay was immunoSEQ multiplex PCR, and TCRdb's table has in-frame clones only and misses some. The sample records approximately 26,000 clones, around 82% being singletons. The sample taken for sequencing was peripheral blood. These receptors originate from a human donor in a cohort sampled during active COVID-19.

The chain carries TRBV5-6 and TRBJ1-1; 8 bases are shared with TRBD1. V shed 4 bases and J 2 bases; nucleotides not matched to a gene: 10. CDR3 length equals 16 residues. Germline V gene data show CDR1 as SGHDT and CDR2 as YYEEEE. CDR3 bases: TGTGCCAGCAGCCTGCCCGGCGGACAGGGTAACACTGAAGCTTTCTTT. Its translation is CASSLPGGQGNTEAFF.

This chain connects TRBV10-2 to TRBJ2-2; possible D gene TRBD1, 7 bases. Germline values: CDR1 WSHSY, CDR2 SAAADI. The CDR3 runs 12 residues. Trimming cost V 8 bases and J 5 bases, with 9 bases left between them. CDR3 nucleotide sequence: TGCGCCAGCGCGGGACAGACCGGGGAGCTGTTTTTT. Residues: CASAGQTGELFF.

This clone has only a few counts. The same CDR3 also results from other DNA sequences found in this sample. The chain links TRBV6-5 to TRBJ1-5, with a tentative D call TRBD1 (6 bases). V shed 6 bases and J shed 7 bases, with 16 bases lying between them. This CDR3 has 14 amino acids. From germline, CDR1 is MNHEY and CDR2 SVGAGI. The CDR3 sequence is CASRGGGGNQPQHF. The CDR3 DNA reads as TGTGCCAGCAGAGGGGGAGGGGGGAACCAGCCCCAGCATTTT.

In its sample, this clone was seen many times. The chain combines TRBV6-5 with TRBJ2-7, with 7 nucleotides matching TRBD1. J gave up 0 bases and V 2 bases, and 4 bases lay outside the gene matches. This CDR3 contains 15 residues. Germline CDR1 and CDR2: MNHEY and SVGAGI. In DNA form, the CDR3 reads TGTGCCAGCAGTTACCAAGGGGACAGCTCCTACGAGCAGTACTTC. Translating gives CASSYQGDSSYEQYF.

The chain has TRBV3-1 (or the pseudogene TRBV3-2) and TRBJ1-4; the D gene is possibly TRBD1 (6 bases). The CDR3 contains 15 residues. V gave up 2 bases and J gave up 8 bases, with 15 bases separating them. Germline V gene lookup returns CDR1 LGHDT and CDR2 YNNKEL (reference sequence). The CDR3 is CASSQLPGVGEKLFF. The CDR3 nucleotides are TGTGCCAGCAGCCAACTACCAGGGGTCGGGGAAAAACTGTTTTTT.

The V call is TRBV6-6, the J call TRBJ1-1; TRBD1 might be the D (5 bases). This CDR3 spans 16 amino acids. Germline V lookup: CDR1 MNHNY, CDR2 SVGAGI (reference sequence). V gave up 7 bases and J gave up 3 bases, with 21 bases separating them. CDR3 DNA sequence: TGTGCCAGCATTCCTCCAGCAGGGCGCATGGACACTGAAGCTTTCTTT. The encoded protein is CASIPPAGRMDTEAFF.

This chain uses TRBV27 with TRBJ2-6; the D is unclear. Germline V gene lookup returns CDR1 MNHEY and CDR2 SMNVEV (reference sequence). Trimming removed 7 bases from V and 0 bases from J, with 16 bases in between. The CDR3 spans 17 residues. CDR3 amino acids: CASKDDTEPSGANVLTF. As DNA, the CDR3 is TGTGCCAGCAAAGACGACACAGAACCCTCTGGGGCCAACGTCCTGACTTTC.

The V gene is TRBV4-1, the J gene TRBJ2-6; perhaps TRBD1 as D (6 bases). Germline V gene data show CDR1 as MGHRA and CDR2 as YSYEKL. The CDR3 consists of 17 residues. Trimming cost V 1 base and J 1 base, with 11 bases left between them. CDR3 loop: CASSQGLQGSGANVLTF. CDR3 nucleotide sequence: TGCGCCAGCAGCCAAGGGCTCCAGGGGTCTGGGGCCAACGTCCTGACTTTC.

The chain recombines TRBV10-2 with TRBJ2-1; TRBD2 matches at 10 bases. Germline assignment: CDR1 WSHSY and CDR2 SAAADI. The CDR3 runs 15 residues. J was trimmed by 5 bases and V by 4 bases; bases with no gene match: 5. DNA for the CDR3: TGCGCCAGCAGTGCTGGACTAGCGGTAGACAATGAGCAGTTCTTC. Translating gives CASSAGLAVDNEQFF.

This sequence joins TRBV19 and TRBJ1-4; TRBD1 agrees at 7 bases. CDR1 is LNHDA, CDR2 SQIVND, per germline (reference sequence). This CDR3 region has 15 residues. J was trimmed by 0 bases and V by 7 bases; bases with no gene match: 5. CDR3 sequence (DNA): TGTGCCAGTAAGGGGACAGCGGCAACTAATGAAAAACTGTTTTTT. It yields the protein CASKGTAATNEKLFF. Filled out from reference TRBV19 and TRBJ1-4, the complete variable domain reads DGGITQSPKYLFRKEGQNVTLSCEQNLNHDAMYWYRQDPGQGLRLIYYSQIVNDFQKGDIAEGYSVSREKKESFPLTVTSAQKNPTAFYLCASKGTAATNEKLFFGSGTQLSVL.

The chain joins TRBV5-4 to TRBJ2-1, with 11 positions matching TRBD2. The V gene's germline CDR1 is SGHNT and CDR2 YYREEE (reference sequence). This CDR3 is 17 amino acids long. V was pared by 4 bases and J by 1 base, with 7 bases of the junction left unmatched. The CDR3 region is CASSQLGLAGSYNEQFF. The CDR3 DNA follows: TGTGCCAGCAGCCAACTAGGACTAGCGGGTTCCTACAATGAGCAGTTCTTC.

The V and J genes are TRBV2 and TRBJ1-5; 8 bases line up with TRBD1. The germline V gene encodes CDR1 SNHLY and CDR2 FYNNEI. CDR3 length: 14 residues. V dropped 7 bases and J dropped 5; count of bases not matched to a gene: 7. DNA for the CDR3: TGTGCCAGCACCAGACAGGGGACGGATCAGCCCCAGCATTTT. As protein: CASTRQGTDQPQHF. Supplemented by reference TRBV2 and TRBJ1-5, the full variable domain reads EPEVTQTPSHQVTQMGQEVILRCVPISNHLYFYWYRQILGQKVEFLVSFYNNEISEKSEIFDDQFSVERPDGSNFTLKIRSTKLEDSAMYFCASTRQGTDQPQHFGDGTRLSIL.

The genes are TRBV7-2 and TRBJ2-1, with D possibly TRBD1 on 5 matching bases. CDR1 and CDR2 (germline): SGHTA, FQGNSA. The CDR3 is made up of 16 amino acids. Trimming shortened V by 4 bases and J by 5 bases, and 18 bases separated the two germline ends. CDR3 loop: CASSYQQGAGNNEQFF. The DNA for the CDR3 is TGTGCCAGCAGCTATCAACAAGGGGCAGGAAACAATGAGCAGTTCTTC.

The chain employs TRBV6-5 and TRBJ1-1, with D unclear. The CDR3 is made up of 15 amino acids. Trimming shortened V by 2 bases and J by 1 base, and 11 bases separated the two germline ends. CDR1 and CDR2 from the germline V gene are MNHEY and SVGAGI. The CDR3 coding sequence is TGTGCCAGCAGTTACCCCTCGAGGGAGAACACTGAAGCTTTCTTT. Translated: CASSYPSRENTEAFF.

The sample holds a few counts of this clone. The chain links TRBV19 to TRBJ2-1; 8 nucleotides agree with TRBD2. This CDR3 is built from 18 residues. Germline V gene data show CDR1 as LNHDA and CDR2 as SQIVND (reference sequence). Losses at the gene ends were 0 bases for V and 6 bases for J; bases not matched to a gene: 13. The CDR3 DNA follows: TGTGCCAGTAGTATAGAAATGGGAACGGGGGGGACCTTCAATGAGCAGTTCTTC. Amino acid sequence: CASSIEMGTGGTFNEQFF.

The chain uses TRBV30 and TRBJ1-4, with 8 positions matching TRBD1. There are 15 residues in the CDR3. Losses at the gene ends were 5 bases for V and 7 bases for J; bases not matched to a gene: 12. The germline CDR1 and CDR2 sequences are GTSNPN and SVGIG (reference sequence). The CDR3 spells CAWSTGETFIEKLFF. As DNA, the CDR3 is TGTGCCTGGTCGACAGGGGAGACGTTTATTGAAAAACTGTTTTTT. Based on the CDR3 plus reference TRBV30 and TRBJ1-4, the full variable domain is SQTIHQWPATLVQPVGSPLSLECTVEGTSNPNLYWYRQAAGRGLQLLFYSVGIGQISSEVPQNLSASRPQDRQFILSSKKLLLSDSGFYLCAWSTGETFIEKLFFGSGTQLSVL.

The rearrangement links TRBV30 to TRBJ2-3, with 12 positions matching TRBD2. V gave up 4 bases and J gave up 3 bases; unmatched junction bases: 2. Germline CDR1 is GTSNPN and CDR2 is SVGIG (reference sequence). The CDR3 loop spans 14 amino acids. The CDR3 sequence is CAWTGLAGTDTQYF. CDR3 DNA sequence: TGTGCCTGGACCGGACTAGCGGGGACAGATACGCAGTATTTT.